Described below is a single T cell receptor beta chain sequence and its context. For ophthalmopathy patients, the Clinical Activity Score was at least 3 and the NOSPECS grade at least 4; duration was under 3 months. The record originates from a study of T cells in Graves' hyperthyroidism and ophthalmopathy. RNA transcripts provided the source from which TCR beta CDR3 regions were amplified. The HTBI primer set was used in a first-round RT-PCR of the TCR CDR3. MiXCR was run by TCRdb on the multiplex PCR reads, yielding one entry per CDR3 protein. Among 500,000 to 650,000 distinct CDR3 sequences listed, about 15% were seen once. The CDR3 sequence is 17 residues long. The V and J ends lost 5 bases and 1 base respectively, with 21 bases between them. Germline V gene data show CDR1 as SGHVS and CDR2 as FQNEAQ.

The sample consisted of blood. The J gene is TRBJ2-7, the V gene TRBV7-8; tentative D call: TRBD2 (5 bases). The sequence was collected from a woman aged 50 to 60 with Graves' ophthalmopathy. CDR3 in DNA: TGTGCCAGCAGCCTAAGGGCCCGGGGAACCCCTTCCTACGAGCAGTACTTC. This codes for CASSLRARGTPSYEQYF.